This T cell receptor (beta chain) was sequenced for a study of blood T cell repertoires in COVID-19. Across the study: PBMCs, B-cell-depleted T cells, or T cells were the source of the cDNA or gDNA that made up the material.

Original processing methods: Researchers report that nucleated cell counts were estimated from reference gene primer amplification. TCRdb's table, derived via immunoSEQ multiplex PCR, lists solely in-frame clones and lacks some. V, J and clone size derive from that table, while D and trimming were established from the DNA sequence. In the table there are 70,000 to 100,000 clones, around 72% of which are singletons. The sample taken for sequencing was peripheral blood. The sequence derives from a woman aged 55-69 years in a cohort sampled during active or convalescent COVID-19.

CDR3 coding DNA: TGTGCCAGCAGCAAAGTTGTACGGGGGGGCCAAGAGACCCAGTACTTC. Translated: CASSKVVRGGQETQYF. The chain links TRBV21-1 to TRBJ2-5; the D call of TRBD2 is as the table states it, not checked on the DNA. TRBV21-1 is noted as a pseudogene. CDR3 length: 16 residues.